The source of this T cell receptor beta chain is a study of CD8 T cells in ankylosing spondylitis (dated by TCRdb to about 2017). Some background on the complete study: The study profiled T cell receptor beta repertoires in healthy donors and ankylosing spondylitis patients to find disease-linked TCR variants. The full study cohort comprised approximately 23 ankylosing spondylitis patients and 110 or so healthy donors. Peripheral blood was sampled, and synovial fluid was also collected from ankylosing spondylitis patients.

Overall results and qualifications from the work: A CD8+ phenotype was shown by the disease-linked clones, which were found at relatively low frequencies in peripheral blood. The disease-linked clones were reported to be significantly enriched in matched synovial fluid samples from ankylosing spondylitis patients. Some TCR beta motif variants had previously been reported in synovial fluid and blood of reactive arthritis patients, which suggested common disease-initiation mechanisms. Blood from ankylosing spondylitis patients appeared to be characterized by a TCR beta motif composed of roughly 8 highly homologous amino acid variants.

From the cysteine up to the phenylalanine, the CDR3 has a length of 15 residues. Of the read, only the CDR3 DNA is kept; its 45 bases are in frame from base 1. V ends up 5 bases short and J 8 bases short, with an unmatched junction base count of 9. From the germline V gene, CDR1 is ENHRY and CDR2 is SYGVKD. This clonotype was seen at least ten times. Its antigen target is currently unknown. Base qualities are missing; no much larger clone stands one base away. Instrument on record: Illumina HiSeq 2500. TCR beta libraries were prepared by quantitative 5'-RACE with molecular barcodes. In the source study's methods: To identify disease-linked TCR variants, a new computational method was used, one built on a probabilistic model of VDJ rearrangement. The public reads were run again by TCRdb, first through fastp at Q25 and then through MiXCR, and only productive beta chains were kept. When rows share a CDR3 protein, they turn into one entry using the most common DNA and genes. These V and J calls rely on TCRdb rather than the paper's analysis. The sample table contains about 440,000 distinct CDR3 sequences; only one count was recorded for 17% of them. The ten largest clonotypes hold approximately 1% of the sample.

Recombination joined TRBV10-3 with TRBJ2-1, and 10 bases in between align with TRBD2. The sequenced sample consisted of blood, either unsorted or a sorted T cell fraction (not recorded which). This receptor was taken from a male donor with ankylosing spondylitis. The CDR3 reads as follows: CAISTASGGHDEQFF. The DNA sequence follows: TGTGCCATCAGTACCGCTAGCGGGGGTCACGATGAGCAGTTCTTC.